The rows below give T cell receptor beta chains drawn from one sample of a study of shared clonotypes between healthy human individuals. Sequencing used immunoSEQ multiplex PCR; TCRdb keeps in-frame clones, though not all of them. This table has 600,000 or so clones, 95% to 98% appearing once. The sample was naive CD8+ T cells sorted from blood. These receptor sequences come from a young man in good health. The CDR3 runs from the conserved cysteine through the conserved F or W. The D gene is left open where the match is weak. Expanded clones are given a class, and other clones once, few, many or no size at all.

V	length	size	J	D	CDR3	DNA
TRBV28	14	NA	TRBJ2-1	TRBD2	CASSLGTSYNEQFF	TGTGCCAGCAGTTTAGGGACTAGCTACAATGAGCAGTTCTTC
TRBV28	15	NA	TRBJ2-7	TRBD2	CASSPGLAGSYEQYF	TGTGCCAGCAGCCCTGGACTAGCGGGCTCTTACGAGCAGTACTTC
TRBV4-3	17	once	TRBJ1-4	TRBD1	CASSPSTSGGRSEKLFF	TGCGCCAGCAGCCCATCCACATCAGGGGGCAGGAGTGAAAAACTGTTTTTT
TRBV5-5	13	NA	TRBJ2-1	NA	CASSQGINNEQFF	TGTGCCAGCAGCCAAGGGATAAACAATGAGCAGTTCTTC
TRBV27	11	once	TRBJ2-4	NA	CASSWGNIQYF	TGTGCCAGCAGCTGGGGAAACATTCAGTACTTC
TRBV11-2	11	NA	TRBJ2-7	NA	CASSLIYEQYF	TGTGCCAGCAGCCTAATATACGAGCAGTACTTC
TRBV29-1	14	NA	TRBJ1-2	TRBD1	CSAWVGQVTFGYTF	TGCAGCGCCTGGGTTGGACAGGTGACTTTCGGCTACACCTTC
TRBV7-6	16	NA	TRBJ1-4	NA	CASSLVLGGVDEKLFF	TGTGCCAGCAGCTTAGTACTTGGGGGAGTTGATGAAAAACTGTTTTTT
TRBV11-2	16	NA	TRBJ2-7	NA	CASSWGRGGGTYEQYF	TGTGCCAGCAGCTGGGGGCGCGGGGGCGGTACCTACGAGCAGTACTTC
TRBV7-8	16	NA	TRBJ2-1	NA	CASSHRTGAIDFEQFF	TGTGCCAGCAGCCACCGGACGGGGGCAATAGATTTTGAGCAGTTCTTC
TRBV27	14	NA	TRBJ2-7	NA	CASSYGTAVYEQYF	TGTGCCAGCAGTTACGGGACTGCAGTTTACGAGCAGTACTTC
TRBV5-4	16	NA	TRBJ1-1	TRBD1	CASSNRQGPENTEAFF	TGTGCCAGCAGCAACCGACAGGGACCCGAGAACACTGAAGCTTTCTTT
TRBV9	15	NA	TRBJ1-3	NA	CASSPSRGGGNTIYF	TGTGCCAGCAGCCCGTCCAGGGGAGGAGGAAACACCATATATTTT
TRBV7-9	13	NA	TRBJ2-4	NA	CASSLDTLVIQYF	TGTGCCAGCAGCTTAGATACGCTGGTCATTCAGTACTTC
TRBV13	12	NA	TRBJ1-4	NA	CASRDSNEKLFF	TGTGCCAGCAGGGACAGTAATGAAAAACTGTTTTTT
TRBV5-6	15	NA	TRBJ2-1	NA	CASSLGAESYNEQFF	TGTGCCAGCAGCTTGGGGGCAGAATCCTACAATGAGCAGTTCTTC
TRBV27	15	NA	TRBJ2-5	TRBD2	CASSDRPTGGGTQYF	TGTGCCAGCAGTGATAGGCCAACCGGCGGGGGGACCCAGTACTTC
TRBV29-1	12	NA	TRBJ1-2	NA	CSVDGSNYGYTF	TGCAGCGTGGACGGGAGTAACTATGGCTACACCTTC
TRBV11-2	12	NA	TRBJ1-5	NA	CASSKLGQPQHF	TGTGCCAGCAGTAAGCTTGGGCAGCCCCAGCATTTT
TRBV27	12	NA	TRBJ2-7	NA	CASSLRGYEQYF	TGTGCCAGCAGTTTACGGGGGTACGAGCAGTACTTC
TRBV29-1	16	NA	TRBJ2-2	TRBD2	CSVESSGRSNTGELFF	TGCAGCGTGGAATCTAGCGGGAGGTCGAACACCGGGGAGCTGTTTTTT
TRBV2	19	NA	TRBJ2-3	TRBD2	CASIYSSGRAVTSTDTQYF	TGTGCCAGCATCTACTCTAGCGGGAGGGCCGTTACTAGCACAGATACGCAGTATTTT
TRBV7-9	11	once	TRBJ1-1	NA	CAGERDTEAFF	TGTGCCGGGGAAAGGGACACTGAAGCTTTCTTT
TRBV5-1	14	NA	TRBJ2-7	TRBD1	CASSLDGTAYEQYF	TGCGCCAGCAGCTTGGACGGGACAGCCTACGAGCAGTACTTC
TRBV2	13	NA	TRBJ2-7	TRBD1	CAGGQGPPYEQYF	TGTGCCGGGGGACAGGGACCTCCTTACGAGCAGTACTTC